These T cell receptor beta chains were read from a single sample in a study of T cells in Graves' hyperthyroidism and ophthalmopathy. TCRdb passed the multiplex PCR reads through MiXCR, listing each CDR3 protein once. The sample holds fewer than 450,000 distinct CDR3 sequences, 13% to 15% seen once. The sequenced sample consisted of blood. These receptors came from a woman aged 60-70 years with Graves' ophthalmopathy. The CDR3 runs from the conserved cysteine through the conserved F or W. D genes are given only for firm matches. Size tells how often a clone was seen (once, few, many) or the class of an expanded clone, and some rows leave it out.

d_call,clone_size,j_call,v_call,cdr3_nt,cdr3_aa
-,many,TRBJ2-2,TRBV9,TGTGCCAGCAGCGGAAGTTGGGGCACCAGGAACACCGGGGAGCTGTTTTTT,CASSGSWGTRNTGELFF
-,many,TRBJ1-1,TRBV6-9,TGTGCCAGCTGGGCTGAAGCTTTCTTT,CASWAEAFF
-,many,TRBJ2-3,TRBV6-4,TGTGCCAGCAGTGACTCGCGCGACAGCTTCACAGATACGCAGTATTTT,CASSDSRDSFTDTQYF
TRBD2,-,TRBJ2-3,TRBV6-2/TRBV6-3,TGTGCCAGCAGTGTTGGGACTAGCGGCACAGATACGCAGTATTTT,CASSVGTSGTDTQYF
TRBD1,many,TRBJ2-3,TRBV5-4,TGTGCCAGCAGCCCGGGACAGATCACAGATACGCAGTATTTT,CASSPGQITDTQYF
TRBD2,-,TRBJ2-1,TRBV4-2,TGTGCCAGCAGCCAGGCGCTAGCGGGAGGATCCTACAATGAGCAGTTCTTC,CASSQALAGGSYNEQFF
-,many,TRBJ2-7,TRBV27,TGTGCCAGCAGTTTATCGGAGGCCTACGAGCAGTACTTC,CASSLSEAYEQYF
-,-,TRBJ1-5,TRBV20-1,TGCAGTGCTAATGTGAGGGGGGTGGAGCCCCAGCATTTT,CSANVRGVEPQHF
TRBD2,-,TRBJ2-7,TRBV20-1,TGCAGTGCTGGGGGGACTAGCGGGAGGCACGAGCAGTACTTC,CSAGGTSGRHEQYF
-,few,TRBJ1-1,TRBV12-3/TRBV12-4,TGTGCCAGCAGTCCAGACTGGTTTGAGGCTTTCTTT,CASSPDWFEAFF
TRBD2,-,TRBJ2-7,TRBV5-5,TGTGCCAGCAGCCGGACTAGCCCATCCTACGAGCAGTACTTC,CASSRTSPSYEQYF
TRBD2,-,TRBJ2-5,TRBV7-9,TGTGCCAGCAGCTGGAGTAGCGGGGGGGAGACCCAGTACTTC,CASSWSSGGETQYF
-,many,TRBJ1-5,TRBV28,TGTGCCAGCAGTCGGGACGGGAATCAGCCCCAGCATTTT,CASSRDGNQPQHF
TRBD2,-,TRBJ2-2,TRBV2,TGTGCCAGCACGGCGGGAGGGCTCACCGGGGAGCTGTTTTTT,CASTAGGLTGELFF
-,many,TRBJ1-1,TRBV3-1,TGTGCCAGCAGCCTCCGGGAGGGCGGCACTGAAGCTTTCTTT,CASSLREGGTEAFF
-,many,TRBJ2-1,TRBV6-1,TGTGCCAGCAGTGCGTCCGCGGTAGCGGTATCCGACAATGAGCAGTTCTTC,CASSASAVAVSDNEQFF
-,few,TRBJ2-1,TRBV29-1,TGCAGCGTTGAACCGGGGGCAGACAATGAGCAGTTCTTC,CSVEPGADNEQFF
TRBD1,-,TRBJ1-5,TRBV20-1,TGCAGTGCTAACAGGGGGCGCAGCAATCAGCCCCAGCATTTT,CSANRGRSNQPQHF
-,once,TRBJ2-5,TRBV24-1,TGTGCCACCAGTGACGGACCGGAGACCCAGTACTTC,CATSDGPETQYF
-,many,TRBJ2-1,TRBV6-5,TGTGCCAGCAGTTACTCAGGGGGGCTCAATGAGCAGTTCTTC,CASSYSGGLNEQFF
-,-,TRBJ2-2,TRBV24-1,TGTGCCACCAGTTCCCAGCAGTACACCGGGGAGCTGTTTTTT,CATSSQQYTGELFF
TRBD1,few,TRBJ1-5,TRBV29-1,TGCAGCGTAGGGACAGGGGGTGTCAATCAGCCCCAGCATTTT,CSVGTGGVNQPQHF
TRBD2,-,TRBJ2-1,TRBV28,TGTGCCACCATACTAGCGGGAGTCGACAATGAGCAGTTCTTC,CATILAGVDNEQFF
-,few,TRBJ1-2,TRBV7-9,TGTGCCAGCAGCCATGCCAGGGTCTATGGCTACACCTTC,CASSHARVYGYTF
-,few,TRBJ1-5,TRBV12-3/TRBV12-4,TGTGCCAGCAGGGATGGGGCTTGGGAGCCCCAGCATTTT,CASRDGAWEPQHF
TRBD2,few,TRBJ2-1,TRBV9,TGTGCCAGCAGCGGGCGAGCGGGAGGTTACAATGAGCAGTTCTTC,CASSGRAGGYNEQFF
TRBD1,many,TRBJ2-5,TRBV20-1,TGCAGTGCTAGCGCCCCGGGACAGCCCTTTGAGACCCAGTACTTC,CSASAPGQPFETQYF
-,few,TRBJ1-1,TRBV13,TGTGCCAGCAGCTTAGGTGGGACTATGAACACTGAAGCTTTCTTT,CASSLGGTMNTEAFF
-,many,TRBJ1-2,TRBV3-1,TGTGCCAGCCTTGGCTACACCTTC,CASLGYTF
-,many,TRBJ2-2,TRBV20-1,TGCAGTGCTAGGGGCCTGAAGGACACCGGGGAGCTGTTTTTT,CSARGLKDTGELFF
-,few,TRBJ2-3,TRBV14,TGTGCCAGCAGCCAAGAGTTAGCGGCAGATACGCAGTATTTT,CASSQELAADTQYF
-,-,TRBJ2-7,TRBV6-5,TGTGCCAGCAGATACTTAGGACAGCCTGACGAGCAGTACTTC,CASRYLGQPDEQYF
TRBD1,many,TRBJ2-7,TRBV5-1,TGCGCCAGCAGCTACGACAGGGGGGTGAGAGAGCAGTACTTC,CASSYDRGVREQYF
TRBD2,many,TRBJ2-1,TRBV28,TGTGCCAGCAGCACACCACTAGCGGGAGGGAGGAGGCGCTACAATGAGCAGTTCTTC,CASSTPLAGGRRRYNEQFF
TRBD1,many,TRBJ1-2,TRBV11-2,TGTGCCAGCAGCCTGGACAGGGGAGATGGCTACACCTTC,CASSLDRGDGYTF
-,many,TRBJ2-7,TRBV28,TGTGCCAGCAGGGCTTTAGCCGAGCAGTACTTC,CASRALAEQYF
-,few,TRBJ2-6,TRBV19,TGTGCCAGTACCCGGGGACGTCTCTCTGGGGCCAACGTCCTGACTTTC,CASTRGRLSGANVLTF
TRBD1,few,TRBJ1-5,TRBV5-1,TGCGCCAGCAGCACCGGGACAGGGCTTCAGCCCCAGCATTTT,CASSTGTGLQPQHF
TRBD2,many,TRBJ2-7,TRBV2,TGTGCCAGCACTAGCGGGTACAGCTCCTACGAGCAGTACTTC,CASTSGYSSYEQYF
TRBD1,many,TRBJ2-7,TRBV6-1,TGTGCCAGCAGTGAAGGCCGGACAGGGGAATACGAGCAGTACTTC,CASSEGRTGEYEQYF
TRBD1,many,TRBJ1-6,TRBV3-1,TGTGCCAGCAGCCAAGGGGACAGGCGTTCACCCCTCCACTTT,CASSQGDRRSPLHF
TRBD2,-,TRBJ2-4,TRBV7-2,TGTGCCAGCAGCCTGAATAGCGGGGAAAACATTCAGTACTTC,CASSLNSGENIQYF
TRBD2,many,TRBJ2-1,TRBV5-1,TGCGCCAGCAGCTTGGTGGGACTAGCGGGAGAAATTGGCAATGAGCAGTTCTTC,CASSLVGLAGEIGNEQFF
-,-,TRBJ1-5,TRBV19,TGTGCCAGTAGTATATATCAGGATCAGCCCCAGCATTTT,CASSIYQDQPQHF
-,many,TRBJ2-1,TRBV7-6,TGTGCCAGCAGCCATCTCGGGGACACCTCCTACAATGAGCAGTTCTTC,CASSHLGDTSYNEQFF
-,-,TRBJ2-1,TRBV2,TGTGCCAGCAGAGCGAATTCTGGAGGGGACAATGAGCAGTTCTTC,CASRANSGGDNEQFF
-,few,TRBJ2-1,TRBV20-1,TGCAGTGCTAGAGACGACCTCGGGGGGCGTACTGAGCAGTTCTTC,CSARDDLGGRTEQFF
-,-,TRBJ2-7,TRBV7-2,TGTGCCAGCAGCCCCCGGAGACACGAGCAGTGCTTC,CASSPRRHEQCF
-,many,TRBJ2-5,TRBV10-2,TGCGCCAGCAGTGCACTGGGGGATACCCAGTACTTC,CASSALGDTQYF
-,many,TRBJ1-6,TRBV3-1,TGTGCCAGCAGCCAGGATCAGGCCGATAATTCACCCCTCCACTTT,CASSQDQADNSPLHF
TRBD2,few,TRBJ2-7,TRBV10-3,TGTGCCATCAGTGAGGTGCGGGGGGAGCGACGGTACGAGCAGTACTTC,CAISEVRGERRYEQYF
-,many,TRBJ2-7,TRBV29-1,TGCAGCGTTGTTTTAGAGAAAGCCTACGAGCAGTACTTC,CSVVLEKAYEQYF
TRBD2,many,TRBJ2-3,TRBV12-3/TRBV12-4,TGTGCCAGCAGTTTTCCCGGGGGGGCAGGTTTTAACTCAGATACGCAGTATTTT,CASSFPGGAGFNSDTQYF
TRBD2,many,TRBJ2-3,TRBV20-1,TGCAGTGCGCCGGGACTAGCGGGAGTGAGGACAGATACGCAGTATTTT,CSAPGLAGVRTDTQYF
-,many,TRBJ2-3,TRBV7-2,TGTGCCAGCAGCCGATCGGGGCGGGATACGCAGTATTTT,CASSRSGRDTQYF
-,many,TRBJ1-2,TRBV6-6,TGTGCCAGCAGTTACTCACCAGGGGCCGCCCCCGGCTACACCTTC,CASSYSPGAAPGYTF